This note documents a single TCR beta chain sequence. Which antigen it targets is not known. Base qualities are not at hand, and no much larger clone is one base apart. In total, about 650 healthy bone marrow donors made up the cohort. Cohort members were all nominally healthy when sampled, although unrecorded immune exposures were likely present. The donor was CMV seropositive and was included in the group of 290 or so seropositive cohort members. A peripheral blood sample was collected from each donor, and TCR beta sequencing was performed on peripheral blood mononuclear cells. Genomic DNA extraction from the blood cell samples was performed with the Qiagen DNeasy Blood Extraction Kit. The data originate from a study of cytomegalovirus exposure and HLA in healthy donors (dated by TCRdb to the late 2010s). Looking at the study overall: According to an earlier analysis of several hundred of the donors, about 179 million T cells yielded approximately 120 million unique TCR beta sequences and about 300 Gb of sequence data. About 300 gigabases of sequencing data and approximately 80 million unique TCR sequences were included in an early release covering about 700 HLA-typed donors. Of the roughly 430 genotyped donors, about 80% fell in the genetic ancestry cluster associated with self-reported Caucasian donors. The aim of the study was to test whether cataloging public T cell receptors could identify signatures of past pathogen exposure. Using immunosequencing, the study profiled T cell repertoires from roughly 650 subjects and related those repertoires to cytomegalovirus serostatus. Besides the first cohort of approximately 710 subjects, a separate validation cohort made up of about 120 different subjects was used. To predict cytomegalovirus infection status, the study brought together high-throughput TCR immunosequencing, statistical association of individual TCRs with disease status, and machine learning. A later analysis re-examined previously published TCR beta repertoires from several hundred donors and added high-resolution HLA genotyping to investigate patterns of TCR occurrence. Rather than drawing on any new phenotypic data, the later analysis identified candidate immune exposures from TCR beta sequences and the way those sequences occurred across donors. In an earlier analysis of several hundred of the donors, high-throughput TCR beta sequencing was used to judge whether each TCR beta V gene segment behaved as functional or pseudogenic. Donor age, sex, ethnicity and CMV serostatus were compiled together with the repertoire data. Genome-wide SNP genotypes for about three fifths of the roughly 670 donors were used in a later genetic analysis, which treated that subset as a discovery cohort. All discovery cohort repertoires had been generated on a single sequencing platform. HLA typing included class I and class II loci at four-digit resolution. The number of typed donors differed by locus: about 620-640 for A, B, C, DRB1 and DQB1; approximately 530 for DQA1; approximately 610 for DPA1; and 400 to 480 for DPB1. Roughly five DR-DQ haplotypes were handled as single units for association and clustering because linkage in the cohort was strong. Across some 400 genotyped donors of the cohort, an average of approximately 240,000 unique TCR beta nucleotide sequences per donor were sequenced, and roughly a sixth of those sequences were non-productive.

V loses 5 bases of germline sequence and J loses 2 bases, and the interval between the two ends is 13 bases. Looking up the germline V gene yields CDR1 MNHNS and CDR2 SASEGT. The CDR3, cysteine through phenylalanine, is 15 amino acids long. The CDR3 DNA has 45 bases and is translated from base 1. The study at large found these results: CMV serostatus was the only immune exposure information available for the cohort. Linkage disequilibrium might explain the correlated functional status among segregating V segments, but an unknown experimental factor could not be ruled out. The study listed 164 TCR beta chains as associated with cytomegalovirus. A later analysis associated 17,000 or so TCR beta sequences with specific HLA alleles at a false discovery rate of 0.05. In a later analysis, TCR association rates were found to vary across HLA loci, with the most associated TCRs seen for DRB1 alleles and the fewest for HLA-C alleles. A further reported finding was that TCR beta sequences accurately predicted the HLA-A and HLA-B alleles for most subjects in the first cohort. Cytomegalovirus status was reported to be diagnosed by the classifier with high specificity and sensitivity in both the original and validation cohorts. Some IMGT-functional V segments, including TRBV6-2 and TRBV6-3, could not be distinguished by the 87-base-pair reads and were therefore excluded. Assigning TCR associations to individual alleles was difficult when HLA alleles, especially DR and DQ, strongly co-occurred. Because HLA typing was unavailable for some donors at each locus, only the typed subset was used in association tests. A later genetic analysis reported fewer N-insertions in productive TCRs among donors in an Asian-associated ancestry cluster than the roughly 620-donor mean. Only TCR beta chains were sequenced in this cohort, and the absence of alpha or paired-chain data limited detectable features. In a later genetic analysis, a missense DCLRE1C variant was associated with V-gene and J-gene trimming of TCR beta chains, and the association was replicated in an independent cohort. The sequencing pipeline was judged likely to have produced a cluster of highly shared sequence variants as a technical artifact. Presence/absence analyses assumed roughly uniform sequencing depth across donors, an assumption that may not hold. In vitro tests confirmed that a few of the cytomegalovirus-associated TCR beta chains recognize cytomegalovirus antigens. While some public TCRs were present in many individuals, most TCR sequences turned up only very rarely across donors. According to a later analysis, most CMV-associated TCR beta chains appeared to be HLA-restricted, and the HLA associations seemed to be driven largely by CMV exposure. A later analysis found that HLA-associated TCR beta chains were more clonally expanded and had lower generation probabilities than equally common non-associated chains. Because counts were too low, approximately 15 rarely observed V segments, including chromosome 9 orphons, were excluded from the earlier analysis of some 540 of the donors. In an earlier analysis of 587 of the donors, most TCR beta V segments appeared in productive rearrangements about 87% or about 30% of the time, broadly matching IMGT annotations. According to a later analysis, parvovirus B19, influenza, CMV and Epstein-Barr virus appeared linked to several top co-occurrence clusters. The authors suggested that the approach could potentially be extended to other disease states and immunological phenotypes.

Library preparation used the immunoSEQ multiplex PCR assay. A mixture of 60 forward primers for TCR Vbeta segments and 13 reverse primers for TCR Jbeta segments was used in the multiplex PCR. The CDR3 region of rearranged TCR beta genes was amplified from genomic DNA by a multiplex PCR assay. The amplified TCR beta libraries were sequenced on the Illumina HiSeq System as 87-base-pair reads. Regarding the original processing steps: In a later analysis, approximately 74 million unique TCR beta chains were counted across the approximately 620 repertoires, and about 10 million of these chains were shared by at least two donors. Raw reads were error-corrected and collapsed into unique sequences with a nearest-neighbor algorithm that merged closely related sequences to remove PCR and sequencing errors. CDR3 sequences were aligned to IMGT reference sequences to assign V, D and J gene segments. Each retained sequence needed at least a six-nucleotide match to both a V gene segment and a J gene segment. Rearrangements were called productive when the CDR3 lacked stop codons and stayed in frame with V and J; all others were non-productive. Following IMGT convention, CDR3 was defined as the stretch from the second conserved V-encoded cysteine to the conserved J-encoded phenylalanine. The earlier analysis of about 620 of the donors excluded sequences that lacked an unambiguous match to a single V gene segment. In an earlier analysis of 450 to 700 of the donors, V segments were called functional above 56.7% productive rearrangements and were called segregating when the between-donor standard deviation exceeded 5%. A statistical classification framework was developed to diagnose cytomegalovirus status using the catalog of TCR beta chain sequences. In a later analysis, TCR nucleotide sequences were compared against IMGT/GENE-DB human TR gene sequences so that V and J genes could be assigned. Using the TCRdist pipeline, a later analysis assigned CDR3 sequences along with most-parsimonious VDJ recombination scenarios. In a later analysis, each TCR beta chain was defined by its CDR3 amino acid sequence together with its V-gene family, and reads lacking a unique V-gene family were excluded. A later analysis removed roughly 590 highly shared, low-generation-probability nucleotide sequences to deal with suspected cross-contamination and a sequencing artifact. A later analysis calculated a clonal expansion index for each public chain from normalized within-repertoire ranks of inferred template counts. In a later analysis, generation probabilities were computed using a VDJ recombination model fitted to out-of-frame rearrangements, and the results were checked against IGoR. In a later analysis, hypergeometric tests were used to score TCR-TCR, TCR-HLA and TCR-CMV co-occurrence, with a repertoire-size bias correction applied to TCR pairs. A later analysis estimated false discovery rates by permuting HLA or CMV assignments 20 times. A later analysis grouped co-occurring TCRs with DBSCAN, adding TCRdist sequence similarity when clustering within HLA-allele-positive subsets. Co-occurrence clustering excluded repertoires with fewer than 30,000 or more than 120,000 public chains, plus five with anomalous nucleotide sharing. In its TCRdb copy, this immuneACCESS table keeps in-frame sequences only and misses some clones. Where compared with another copy, unresolved V genes explain less than half of these, and the others have no known cause. Clone size and V and J calls were adopted from that table, with D and trimming inferred from the DNA. A total of under 200,000 clones appear in this sample, around 76% of them only once. The ten top clones hold roughly 1.6% of the sample.

Sequencing was performed on PBMCs. The receptor's source is a girl between 5 and 17 years old in good health and CMV-seropositive. The rearranged segments are TRBV6-1 and TRBJ1-3, with the D gene too uncertain to name. CDR3 region: CASSMREGPGNTIYF. The nucleotide sequence is given as TGTGCCAGCAGTATGCGCGAGGGCCCTGGAAACACCATATATTTT.